These 27 T cell receptor beta chains originate from one sample sequenced in a study of T cell responses to AZD1222 COVID-19 vaccine (dated by TCRdb to the early 2020s). In the paper's terms, the time point label means: baseline before first vaccination. The treatment or condition label, read with the paper, signifies: meningococcal conjugate vaccine given as trial control. The library was made by the immunoSEQ multiplex PCR assay. TCRdb carries this immuneACCESS record with in-frame sequences only. Its versions omit some clonotypes, under half of them owing to an unresolved V gene in the studies checked, with the rest unexplained. This sample is represented by some 130,000 clones; roughly 88% of them were singletons. The leading ten clones occupy approximately 18% of the sample. Sequences were derived from peripheral blood, sampled on day 0 of MenACWY control vaccination. The receptor source for this set is an adult in good health.

The chain recombines TRBV5-8 with TRBJ1-4; 8 bases fit TRBD1. After removal of 1 base from V and 4 bases from J, the junction contained 3 bases not matched to a gene. This CDR3 has 15 amino acids. CDR1 and CDR2 from the germline V gene are SGHTS and YDEGEE. For the CDR3, the DNA is TGTGCCAGCAGCTTGACAGGGGGACTTAATGAAAAACTGTTTTTT. Its translation: CASSLTGGLNEKLFF.

To note about this clone: One end of the junction does not line up with germline, which may come from a read error. CDR3 coding DNA: TGTGCCAGCAGTCTCACTGGGTCCGGGTGGATTGGTTACTTC. Protein sequence: CASSLTGSGWIGYF. The rearrangement joins TRBV28 to TRBJ1-2; D not resolved. In germline, CDR1 is MDHEN, CDR2 SYDVKM. The CDR3 covers 14 residues.

The rearrangement joins TRBV30 to TRBJ1-4; 8 bases are shared with TRBD1. Germline loops: CDR1 GTSNPN, CDR2 SVGIG (reference sequence). The CDR3 is made up of 13 amino acids. V gave up 3 bases and J gave up 10 bases; unmatched junction bases: 7. DNA of the CDR3: TGTGCCTGGAGCGGACAGGGTTGGGGAAAACTGTTTTTT. This translates into CAWSGQGWGKLFF.

This chain joins TRBV9 and TRBJ1-4; D remains unclear. The germline V gene encodes CDR1 SGDLS and CDR2 YYNGEE. The V end was cut by 0 bases, the J end by 8 bases, with 11 bases between. There are 14 residues in the CDR3. The CDR3 coding sequence is TGTGCCAGCAGCGTAGGGCCGGATGGGGAAAAACTGTTTTTT. Translated, it gives CASSVGPDGEKLFF.

V and J are TRBV13 and TRBJ2-7, with D possibly matching TRBD1 (7 bases). The CDR3 has 14 residues. Germline CDR1 is PRHDT and CDR2 is FYEKMQ (reference sequence). V was trimmed by 3 bases and J by 3 bases, leaving 12 bases between them. DNA for the CDR3: TGTGCCAGCAGCTTGGAGGGACAGAGCTACGAGCAGTACTTC. Translation: CASSLEGQSYEQYF.

Only one count was recorded for this clone. The chain uses TRBV28 and TRBJ1-1; 11 bases map to TRBD1. Germline V gene sequence: CDR1 MDHEN, CDR2 SYDVKM. V shed 5 bases, J shed 10 bases, and the junction held 12 bases outside the gene matches. The CDR3 is 15 amino acids. The DNA for the CDR3 is TGTGCCAGCAGTCCGATCGGGACAGGGGGTTTCGGAGCTTTCTTT. This encodes CASSPIGTGGFGAFF.

The J gene is TRBJ1-2, the V gene TRBV3-1 (or the pseudogene TRBV3-2), with D possibly TRBD1 on 5 matching bases. The CDR3 runs to 16 residues. Trimming cost V 3 bases and J 1 base, with 15 bases left between them. Per germline, CDR1 LGHDT and CDR2 YNNKEL (reference sequence). The CDR3 loop is CASSHRDRRINYGYTF. Written as DNA, the CDR3 is TGTGCCAGCAGCCATAGGGACCGGCGGATTAACTATGGCTACACCTTC.

V and J are TRBV4-1 and TRBJ1-4, with a weak D call TRBD1 (5 bases). Germline CDR1 and CDR2: MGHRA and YSYEKL. This CDR3 contains 13 residues. Trimming took off 4 bases at V and 14 bases at J, with 17 bases between the two ends. For the CDR3, the DNA is TGCGCCAGCAGCCCCTTAGGAGGACCAGGGCTGTTTTTT. Protein sequence: CASSPLGGPGLFF.

The genes are TRBV9 and TRBJ1-6; the D is unclear. The V end lost 2 bases, the J end lost 3 bases, and 9 bases lay between the germline ends. This CDR3 region has 15 residues. CDR1 and CDR2 (germline): SGDLS, YYNGEE. The CDR3 sequence: CASSVFDGYNSPLHF. As DNA, the CDR3 is TGTGCCAGCAGCGTTTTCGACGGCTATAATTCACCCCTCCACTTT.

This clone was seen just once. V and J are TRBV7-8 and TRBJ1-2, with TRBD1 identical over 8 bases. This CDR3 contains 15 residues. Germline CDR1 reads SGHVS; CDR2 reads FQNEAQ. Unmatched junction bases numbered 13, after V lost 7 bases and J lost 6 bases. CDR3 sequence reads: CASTRTGTGVDGYTF. CDR3 DNA: TGTGCCAGCACCCGAACCGGGACAGGAGTGGATGGCTACACCTTC.

The chain uses TRBV6-5 and TRBJ1-1; 9 nucleotides match TRBD1. The CDR3 totals 13 residues. With 5 bases clipped from V and 5 bases from J, the junction kept 3 bases outside the gene matches. Germline CDR1 is MNHEY and CDR2 is SVGAGI. The DNA for the CDR3 is TGTGCCAGCAGTCTTGACAGGGGGACTGAAGCTTTCTTT. It is translated as CASSLDRGTEAFF.

The V call is TRBV28, the J call TRBJ1-4; 9 bases are a match to TRBD1. The CDR3 has 16 amino acids. Germline CDR1 is MDHEN and CDR2 is SYDVKM. Unmatched junction bases numbered 7, after V lost 5 bases and J lost 3 bases. The CDR3 DNA reads TGTGCCAGCAGTGCGGGACAGGGAGAGGCTAATGAAAAACTGTTTTTT. This sequence encodes CASSAGQGEANEKLFF.

This chain links TRBV9 with TRBJ2-3; the match to TRBD2 covers 12 bases. The V gene's germline CDR1 is SGDLS and CDR2 YYNGEE. The CDR3 is 16 amino acids. After removal of 4 bases from V and 5 bases from J, the junction contained 8 bases not matched to a gene. The CDR3 nucleotides read TGTGCCAGCAGCCCTCTCCCTAGCGGGAGGGGAGATACGCAGTATTTT. The encoded protein is CASSPLPSGRGDTQYF.

V and J are TRBV9 and TRBJ1-1; possible D gene TRBD1, 6 bases. Germline-derived CDR1 and CDR2 are SGDLS and YYNGEE. CDR3 length: 14 amino acids. With 4 bases removed from V and 1 base from J, the gap between germline ends came to 11 bases. The CDR3 DNA reads TGTGCCAGCAGCAAGGGACACGCGAACACTGAAGCTTTCTTT. This codes for CASSKGHANTEAFF.

The chain couples TRBV5-1 to TRBJ2-7, with no clear D. This CDR3 has 15 residues. Trimming shortened V by 3 bases and J by 0 bases, and 13 bases separated the two germline ends. The V gene's germline CDR1 is SGHRS and CDR2 YFSETQ. CDR3 coding DNA: TGCGCCAGCAGCTGGGTGAGCCTTAGCTCCTACGAGCAGTACTTC. Its translation: CASSWVSLSSYEQYF.

The chain couples TRBV7-3 to TRBJ2-2; no firm D call. The germline CDR1 and CDR2 sequences are SGHTA and FQGTGA. Trimming stripped 0 bases from V and 1 base from J, with 0 bases between. The CDR3 is 13 amino acids. CDR3 amino acids: CASSLTNTGELFF. The CDR3 DNA reads as TGTGCCAGCAGCTTAACGAACACCGGGGAGCTGTTTTTT.

The sample holds a few counts of this clone. The chain is built from TRBV28 and TRBJ1-3; tentative D call: TRBD1 (5 bases). Trimming removed 4 bases from V and 0 bases from J, with 10 bases in between. The CDR3 length is 15 residues. The germline CDR1 and CDR2 sequences are MDHEN and SYDVKM. CDR3 protein: CASSSAGASGNTIYF. The CDR3 DNA reads TGTGCCAGCAGTTCAGCCGGGGCCTCTGGAAACACCATATATTTT.

This clone has just one count. For the CDR3, the DNA is TGTGCCAGCAGTTCGGACATAGATACGCAGTATTTT. Translation gives CASSSDIDTQYF. The V call is TRBV28, the J call TRBJ2-3; perhaps TRBD1 as D (5 bases). The CDR3 runs 12 residues. Germline CDR1 and CDR2: MDHEN and SYDVKM. Trimming pared 4 bases from V and 5 bases from J, leaving 7 bases between.

CDR3 sequence (DNA): TGTGCCAGCAGGAAAGGACAGCTAAACACTGAAGCTTTCTTT. As protein: CASRKGQLNTEAFF. The rearrangement joins TRBV14 to TRBJ1-1; TRBD1 is a possible D gene (6 bases). V lost 6 bases to trimming and J lost 2 bases, with 13 bases between them. CDR1 SGHDN and CDR2 FVKESK come from the germline V gene. CDR3 length: 14 residues.

The chain links TRBV7-9 to TRBJ2-7; D is unclear. CDR3 length: 14 residues. V shed 5 bases and J shed 6 bases, with 17 bases lying between them. Germline V CDR1 and CDR2: SEHNR, FQNEAQ (reference sequence). CDR3 region: CASSPDTLKAEQYF. As DNA, the CDR3 is TGTGCCAGCAGCCCAGATACCCTAAAGGCCGAGCAGTACTTC.

The chain has TRBV6-5 and TRBJ1-6; a possible D gene is TRBD1 (6 bases). The germline CDR1 and CDR2 sequences are MNHEY and SVGAGI. V lost 6 bases and J 2 bases, leaving 8 bases between the germline ends. CDR3 size: 14 residues. CDR3 amino acids: CASRRQAYNSPLHF. In DNA form, the CDR3 reads TGTGCCAGCAGAAGACAGGCCTATAATTCACCCCTCCACTTT.

The J gene is TRBJ1-4, the V gene TRBV15; no reliable D call. The CDR3 runs to 14 residues. The V gene's germline CDR1 is LNHNV and CDR2 YYDKDF (reference sequence). Trimming left V 0 bases short and J 10 bases short, with 12 bases between. For the CDR3, the DNA is TGTGCCACCAGCAGAGATCCCCCGTCGGTAAAACTGTTTTTT. Translating it yields CATSRDPPSVKLFF.

This clone turned up a few times. Written as DNA, the CDR3 is TGTGCCTACAACTCCGGGACAGTTACCTACGAGCAGTACTTC. Translating gives CAYNSGTVTYEQYF. The chain carries TRBV30 and TRBJ2-7, with 7 bases lining up with TRBD1. The CDR3 covers 14 residues. J was trimmed by 2 bases and V by 7 bases; bases with no gene match: 11. Germline V gives CDR1 GTSNPN, CDR2 SVGIG (reference sequence).

This clone is a singleton in its sample. CDR3 region: CASRSSSYNEQFF. The CDR3 DNA reads as TGCGCCAGCAGATCTAGCTCCTACAATGAGCAGTTCTTC. The rearrangement joins TRBV5-1 to TRBJ2-1; no clear D gene. The CDR3 sequence is 13 residues long. Germline V CDR1 and CDR2: SGHRS, YFSETQ. V lost 5 bases and J 0 bases, leaving 6 bases between the germline ends.

The chain has TRBV27 and TRBJ2-2, with 10 bases identical to TRBD2. Trimming removed 5 bases from V and 6 bases from J; junction bases left unmatched: 15. The CDR3 runs 18 residues. CDR1 is MNHEY and CDR2 is SMNVEV in the germline V gene (reference sequence). CDR3 protein: CASSQSPWASGRSGELFF. The CDR3 nucleotides are TGTGCCAGCAGTCAGTCCCCGTGGGCTAGCGGGAGATCCGGGGAGCTGTTTTTT.

This rearrangement joins TRBV30 to TRBJ1-1; the match to TRBD1 covers 7 bases. CDR3 length: 13 amino acids. V trimming: 4 bases; J trimming: 6 bases; junction bases outside the gene matches: 8. CDR1 and CDR2 from the germline V gene are GTSNPN and SVGIG (reference sequence). DNA of the CDR3: TGTGCCTGGAAGGAGGGGGCAAGGGCTGAAGCTTTCTTT. The encoded protein is CAWKEGARAEAFF.

This clone was counted a single time. The V and J genes are TRBV4-1 and TRBJ1-1, with D possibly being TRBD1 (5 bases). The CDR3 sequence is 18 residues long. Trimming pared 0 bases from V and 4 bases from J, leaving 21 bases between. Per the germline V gene, CDR1 is MGHRA and CDR2 is YSYEKL. The CDR3 region is CASSQDPAGVGVSTEAFF. CDR3 nucleotide sequence: TGCGCCAGCAGCCAAGATCCGGCGGGGGTAGGGGTGAGCACTGAAGCTTTCTTT.